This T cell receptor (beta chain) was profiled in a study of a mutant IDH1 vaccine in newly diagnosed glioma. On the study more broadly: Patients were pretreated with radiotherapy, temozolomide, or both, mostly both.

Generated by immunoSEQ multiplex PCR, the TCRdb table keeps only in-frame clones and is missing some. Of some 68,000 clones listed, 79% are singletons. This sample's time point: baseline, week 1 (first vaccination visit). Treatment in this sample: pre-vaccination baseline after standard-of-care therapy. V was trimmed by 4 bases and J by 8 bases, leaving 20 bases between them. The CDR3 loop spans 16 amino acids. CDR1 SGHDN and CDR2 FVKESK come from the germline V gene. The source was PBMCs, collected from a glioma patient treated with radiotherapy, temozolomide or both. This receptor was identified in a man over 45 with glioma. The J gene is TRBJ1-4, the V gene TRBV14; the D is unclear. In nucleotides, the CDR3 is TGTGCCAGCAGCCCGGGCCTCCGCTCCCGCCTCGAAAAACTGTTTTTT. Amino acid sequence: CASSPGLRSRLEKLFF.